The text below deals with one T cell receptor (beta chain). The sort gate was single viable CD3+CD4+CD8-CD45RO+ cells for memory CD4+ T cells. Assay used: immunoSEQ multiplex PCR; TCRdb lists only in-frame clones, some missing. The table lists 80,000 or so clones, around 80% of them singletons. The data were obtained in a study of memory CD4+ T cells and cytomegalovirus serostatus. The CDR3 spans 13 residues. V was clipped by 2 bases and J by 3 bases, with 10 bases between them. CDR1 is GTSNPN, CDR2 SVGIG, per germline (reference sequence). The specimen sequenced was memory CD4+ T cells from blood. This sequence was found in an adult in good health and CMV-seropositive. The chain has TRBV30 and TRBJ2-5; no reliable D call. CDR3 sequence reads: CAWSFSIKETQYF. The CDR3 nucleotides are TGTGCCTGGAGTTTTAGCATCAAAGAGACCCAGTACTTC.